The 21 T cell receptor beta chains below all came from one sample that was sequenced in a study of early T cells in non-severe SARS-CoV-2 infection. TCRdb processed the 5' RACE reads anew with MiXCR; each CDR3 protein has one entry. The sample holds more than 90,000 distinct CDR3 sequences, more than 9.5% seen once. The sequencing input was whole blood. The receptors stem from an adult who was a healthcare worker with PCR-confirmed SARS-CoV-2 infection or an uninfected control (not recorded which).

The V call is TRBV7-9, the J call TRBJ1-5; D might be TRBD1 (6 bases). The CDR3 runs to 15 residues. Trimming stripped 3 bases from V and 3 bases from J, with 12 bases between. Germline CDR1 reads SEHNR; CDR2 reads FQNEAQ (reference sequence). CDR3 sequence: CASSFSGAPNQPQHF. CDR3 DNA sequence: TGTGCCAGCAGCTTTTCGGGGGCCCCCAATCAGCCCCAGCATTTT.

This clonotype was counted a few times. The V call is TRBV28, the J call TRBJ1-2; a possible D gene is TRBD1 (6 bases). From germline, CDR1 is MDHEN and CDR2 SYDVKM. The CDR3 sequence is 15 residues long. V lost 5 bases and J lost 2, with 15 bases in between. The CDR3 reads CASSLRRTDNYGYTF. CDR3 nucleotides: TGTGCCAGCAGTCTCCGACGGACAGACAACTATGGCTACACCTTC.

This clonotype was seen only a few times. The chain carries TRBV7-9 and TRBJ1-1; 7 bases match TRBD1. The V segment lost 5 bases and the J segment 8 bases; nucleotides outside the gene matches: 11. This CDR3 comprises 14 residues. Looked up from germline, CDR1 is SEHNR and CDR2 is FQNEAQ (reference sequence). DNA for the CDR3: TGTGCCAGCAGCAAGGACAGGCTCAGGGTAGAAGCTTTCTTT. This gives the protein CASSKDRLRVEAFF.

V gene TRBV12-3 or TRBV12-4 combines with J gene TRBJ1-1; unclear D gene. The germline V and J ends were trimmed by 3 bases and 4 bases, with 12 bases remaining between them. The CDR3 contains 14 residues. The CDR3 protein is CASSLRPRTTEAFF. CDR3 coding DNA: TGTGCCAGCAGTTTGCGTCCCCGAACCACTGAAGCTTTCTTT.

This clonotype has a count of ten or more. V is TRBV6-5 and J is TRBJ1-6; D gene unclear. Germline CDR1 MNHEY, CDR2 SVGAGI. This CDR3 is 16 amino acids long. The V end lost 2 bases, the J end lost 5 bases, and 13 bases lay between the germline ends. The CDR3 DNA follows: TGTGCCAGCAGTTACGGTGGAGGAAGGAATAATTCACCCCTCCACTTT. Its protein is CASSYGGGRNNSPLHF.

This clonotype was observed a few times. J is TRBJ2-3 and V is TRBV29-1; 8 bases match TRBD1. Losses at the gene ends were 7 bases for V and 1 base for J; bases not matched to a gene: 7. This CDR3 has 14 residues. Germline CDR1 and CDR2: SQVTM and ANQGSEA. The CDR3 sequence: CSALQGVRTDTQYF. The CDR3 nucleotides read TGCAGCGCCCTACAGGGGGTTCGCACAGATACGCAGTATTTT.

In its sample, this clonotype was seen a few times. The chain has TRBV19 and TRBJ2-1; D may be TRBD1 (6 bases). The germline gives CDR1 LNHDA, CDR2 SQIVND (reference sequence). Trimming left V 3 bases short and J 6 bases short, with 12 bases between. CDR3 length: 14 residues. The CDR3 region is CASSIRDTGNEQFF. The CDR3, as DNA: TGTGCCAGTAGTATCCGGGACACCGGCAATGAGCAGTTCTTC.

The table lists this clonotype with a few counts. V gene TRBV10-2 combines with J gene TRBJ2-7; maybe TRBD2 (6 bases). The germline gives CDR1 WSHSY, CDR2 SAAADI. Trimming took 2 bases from V and 9 from J, leaving 11 bases between them. The CDR3 length is 12 residues. CDR3 amino acids: CASSEREWSQYF. The CDR3 coding sequence is TGCGCCAGCAGTGAGCGGGAGTGGTCGCAGTACTTC.

This clonotype was detected only a few times. This chain joins TRBV5-1 and TRBJ2-7, with D tentatively TRBD2 (5 bases). Germline loops: CDR1 SGHRS, CDR2 YFSETQ. Between the trimmed V and J ends, which lost 5 bases and 2 bases, there was a span of 11 bases. The CDR3 length is 13 residues. The CDR3 bases are TGCGCCAGCAGGCCGGCCGGGGCCTACGAGCAGTACTTC. Encoded protein: CASRPAGAYEQYF.

The chain couples TRBV20-1 to TRBJ2-3, with a tentative D call TRBD1 (5 bases). CDR1 and CDR2 (germline): DFQATT, SNEGSKA (reference sequence). This CDR3 comprises 13 residues. The ends were cut back, 5 bases at V and 1 base at J, with 10 bases in the middle. The CDR3 sequence: CSAPQGGTDTQYF. The CDR3 region has the DNA TGCAGTGCTCCTCAAGGGGGCACAGATACGCAGTATTTT.

This chain connects TRBV11-2 to TRBJ1-6, with 8 positions matching TRBD1. Germline values: CDR1 SGHAT, CDR2 FQNNGV. J gave up 10 bases and V 0 bases, and 8 bases lay outside the gene matches. The CDR3 is 16 amino acids. For the CDR3, the DNA is TGTGCCAGCAGCTTAGATCTGCGGGACAGGAGATCACCCCTCCACTTT. It codes for CASSLDLRDRRSPLHF.

This clonotype was seen ten or more times. The chain employs TRBV10-2 and TRBJ2-1, with D unclear. CDR1 WSHSY and CDR2 SAAADI come from the germline V gene. The CDR3 runs to 14 residues. Trimming pared 0 bases from V and 4 bases from J, leaving 7 bases between. The CDR3 DNA follows: TGCGCCAGCAGTGAGTCGACTTTATACAATGAGCAGTTCTTC. This sequence encodes CASSESTLYNEQFF.

This clonotype came up a few times. V and J are TRBV7-9 and TRBJ1-6; D is possibly TRBD1 (6 bases). Germline V gives CDR1 SEHNR, CDR2 FQNEAQ (reference sequence). Trimming shortened V by 4 bases and J by 6 bases, and 13 bases separated the two germline ends. CDR3 length: 15 residues. In nucleotides, the CDR3 is TGTGCCAGCAGCTACGGACAGAGCCTTAATTCACCCCTCCACTTT. Translated: CASSYGQSLNSPLHF. Full variable domain (remainder filled in from reference TRBV7-9 and TRBJ1-6): DTGVSQNPRHKITKRGQNVTFRCDPISEHNRLYWYRQTLGQGPEFLTYFQNEAQLEKSRLLSDRFSAERPKGSFSTLEIQRTEQGDSAMYLCASSYGQSLNSPLHFGNGTRLTVT.

There are many counts of this clonotype. The chain uses TRBV18 and TRBJ1-2; no firm D call. V lost 5 bases to trimming and J lost 2 bases, with 6 bases between them. Germline V gene data show CDR1 as KGHSH and CDR2 as LQKENI. This CDR3 has 12 amino acids. CDR3 nucleotides: TGTGCCAGCTCATCGGGGAACTATGGCTACACCTTC. Protein sequence: CASSSGNYGYTF.

DNA of the CDR3: TGTGCCAGCAGTGGAACGTCCTTTAGGGCGGATACGCAGTATTTT. Translating it yields CASSGTSFRADTQYF. The chain uses TRBV6-1 and TRBJ2-3; D uncertain. The germline V and J ends were trimmed by 4 bases and 6 bases, with 17 bases remaining between them. CDR3 size: 15 residues. Germline V CDR1 and CDR2: MNHNS, SASEGT.

The rearrangement joins TRBV5-1 to TRBJ2-1, with TRBD1 matching 8 bases. CDR3 length: 12 amino acids. The V and J ends lost 6 bases and 8 bases, in that order; junction bases with no gene match: 4. Looked up from germline, CDR1 is SGHRS and CDR2 is YFSETQ. This CDR3 is CASKDRVHEQFF. In nucleotides, the CDR3 is TGCGCCAGCAAGGACAGGGTCCATGAGCAGTTCTTC. The variable domain in full, with the rest retrieved from reference TRBV5-1 and TRBJ2-1, is KAGVTQTPRYLIKTRGQQVTLSCSPISGHRSVSWYQQTPGQGLQFLFEYFSETQRNKGNFPGRFSGRQFSNSRSEMNVSTLELGDSALYLCASKDRVHEQFFGPGTRLTVL.

V gene TRBV4-1 combines with J gene TRBJ2-7; D might be TRBD1 or TRBD2, each matching 6 bases. The CDR3 length is 15 residues. Trimming left V 1 base short and J 2 bases short, with 12 bases between. Germline V gene sequence: CDR1 MGHRA, CDR2 YSYEKL. CDR3 protein: CASSQVTGAAYEQYF. CDR3 bases: TGCGCCAGCAGCCAAGTAACGGGGGCTGCCTACGAGCAGTACTTC.

The V and J genes are TRBV28 and TRBJ2-2, with D uncertain. This CDR3 is 14 amino acids long. Per germline, CDR1 MDHEN and CDR2 SYDVKM. V lost 6 bases and J 0 bases, leaving 8 bases between the germline ends. CDR3 in amino acids: CASRIQSNTGELFF. CDR3 in DNA: TGTGCCAGCAGGATACAGTCGAACACCGGGGAGCTGTTTTTT. Full variable domain (remainder filled in from reference TRBV28 and TRBJ2-2): DVKVTQSSRYLVKRTGEKVFLECVQDMDHENMFWYRQDPGLGLRLIYFSYDVKMKEKGDIPEGYSVSREKKERFSLILESASTNQTSMYLCASRIQSNTGELFFGEGSRLTVL.

CDR3 bases: TGCAGCGTCCTGGCCAGGGACATTACGAGGGCTTTCTTT. Its protein is CSVLARDITRAFF. The chain couples TRBV29-1 to TRBJ1-1, with D possibly matching TRBD1 (6 bases). Per germline, CDR1 SQVTM and CDR2 ANQGSEA. This CDR3 is 13 amino acids long. Trimming took 6 bases from V and 11 from J, leaving 22 bases between them.

V and J are TRBV19 and TRBJ2-1; no clear D gene. CDR3 size: 13 residues. V dropped 3 bases and J dropped 3 bases, with 6 bases sitting between them. CDR1 and CDR2 (germline): LNHDA, SQIVND (reference sequence). In nucleotides, the CDR3 is TGTGCCAGTAGTATCTCAATCTACAATGAGCAGTTCTTC. This translates into CASSISIYNEQFF.

This chain connects TRBV27 to TRBJ1-3, with D hard to call. CDR3 size: 16 residues. Between the trimmed V and J ends, which lost 4 bases and 0 bases, there was a span of 13 bases. The germline CDR1 and CDR2 sequences are MNHEY and SMNVEV (reference sequence). CDR3: CASSSLGPYSGNTIYF. The CDR3 nucleotides are TGTGCCAGCAGTTCCCTCGGACCCTACTCTGGAAACACCATATATTTT.